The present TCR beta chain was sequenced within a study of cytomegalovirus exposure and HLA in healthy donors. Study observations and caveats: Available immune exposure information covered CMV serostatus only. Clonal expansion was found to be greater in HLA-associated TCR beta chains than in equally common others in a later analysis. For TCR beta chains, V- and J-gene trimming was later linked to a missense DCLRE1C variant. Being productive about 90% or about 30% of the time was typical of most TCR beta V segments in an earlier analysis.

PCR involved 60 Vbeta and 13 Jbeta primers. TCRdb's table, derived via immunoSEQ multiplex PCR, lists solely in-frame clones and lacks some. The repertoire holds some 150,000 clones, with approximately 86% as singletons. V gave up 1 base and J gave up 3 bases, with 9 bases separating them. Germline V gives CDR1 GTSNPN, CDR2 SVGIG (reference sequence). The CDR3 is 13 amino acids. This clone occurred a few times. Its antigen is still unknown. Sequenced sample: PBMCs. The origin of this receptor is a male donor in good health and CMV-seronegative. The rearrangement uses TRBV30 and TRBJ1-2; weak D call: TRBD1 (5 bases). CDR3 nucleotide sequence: TGTGCCTGGAGTGGGGGCGCGGACTATGGCTACACCTTC. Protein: CAWSGGADYGYTF.